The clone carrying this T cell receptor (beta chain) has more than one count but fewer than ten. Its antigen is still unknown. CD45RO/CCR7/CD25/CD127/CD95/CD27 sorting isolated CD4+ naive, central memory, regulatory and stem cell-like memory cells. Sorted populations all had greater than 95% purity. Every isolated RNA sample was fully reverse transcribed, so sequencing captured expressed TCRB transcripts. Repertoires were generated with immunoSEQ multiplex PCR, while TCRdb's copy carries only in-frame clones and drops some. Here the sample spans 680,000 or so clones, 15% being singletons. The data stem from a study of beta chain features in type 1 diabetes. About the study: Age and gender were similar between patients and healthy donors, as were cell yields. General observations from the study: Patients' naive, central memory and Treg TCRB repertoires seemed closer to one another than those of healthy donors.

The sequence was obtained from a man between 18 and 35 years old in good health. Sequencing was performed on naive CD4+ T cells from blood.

This CDR3 is CASSPPRDSGNQPQHF. Written as DNA, the CDR3 is TGTGCCAGCAGTCCGCCGAGGGACAGTGGCAATCAGCCCCAGCATTTT. The V gene is TRBV28, the J gene TRBJ1-5; 7 positions agree with TRBD1. The CDR3 extends over 16 amino acids. The V segment lost 5 bases and the J segment 2 bases; nucleotides outside the gene matches: 9. Germline V CDR1 and CDR2: MDHEN, SYDVKM.